The TCR beta chain described here comes from a study of regulatory T cells in long-lasting Graves disease. Study in general: With positive TSH receptor antibodies and over 5 years of antithyroid drugs, Graves' disease was considered persistent.

This clonotype was seen a single time. No antigen is known for it. Sample time point: persistent/refractory GD, antithyroid drugs over 5 years with positive TRAb. With RNA extracted from PBMCs as input, the TCR library was made. Both iRepertoire HTBI primers and Arm-PCR of CDR3 regions were used to build the TCR beta libraries. TCRdb reprocessed the multiplex PCR reads via MiXCR and lists one record per CDR3 protein. The sample lists a few hundred thousand distinct CDR3 sequences; around 23% were seen once. Overall study results and limits: With persistent disease, TRBV28, TRBJ1-2 and TRBJ2-5 were the favored segments.

The CDR3 totals 12 residues. Looked up from germline, CDR1 is MNHNS and CDR2 is SASEGT. V lost 5 bases and J 9 bases, leaving 11 bases between the germline ends. This clonotype was obtained from a middle-aged woman with Graves disease. Sequenced here: peripheral blood mononuclear cells (PBMCs), sampled when the disease was refractory, from a patient treated with antithyroid drugs. The rearrangement links TRBV6-1 to TRBJ1-5, with D unresolved. CDR3 DNA: TGTGCCAGCAGTATTGGACGGAGGCCCCAGCATTTT. Protein: CASSIGRRPQHF.